This T cell receptor beta chain was sequenced in a study of shared clonotypes between healthy human individuals. Overall study: Ranging from 18 to 49 in age, donors were a couple of women and a few men. Overall study results and limits: Among donors, clonotype sharing was expected to be affected by sequencing depth. Naive CD4 clonotypes overlapped across a handful of donors at approximately 5%.

Naive CD8 cells comprised CD45RO-negative, CCR7-positively selected cells, excluding terminally differentiated effector memory CD45RA+ cells. Trimming took off 1 base at V and 4 bases at J, with 8 bases between the two ends. This CDR3 region has 13 residues. In germline, CDR1 is MGHRA, CDR2 YSYEKL. Here immunoSEQ multiplex PCR was the method, and the copy in TCRdb shows in-frame clones only, minus some. The table records millions of clones, approximately 94% of them present only once. A remark on this clone: What it binds is unknown. This sample includes further DNA sequences coding for the same CDR3.

Sequencing was done on a sample of naive CD8+ T cells sorted from blood. The chain is built from TRBV4-1 and TRBJ2-7; no definite D call. This TCR was sampled from a man aged 18 to 35 in good health. The CDR3 sequence is CASSQGQAYEQYF. The CDR3 DNA reads as TGCGCCAGCAGCCAAGGGCAGGCTTACGAGCAGTACTTC.